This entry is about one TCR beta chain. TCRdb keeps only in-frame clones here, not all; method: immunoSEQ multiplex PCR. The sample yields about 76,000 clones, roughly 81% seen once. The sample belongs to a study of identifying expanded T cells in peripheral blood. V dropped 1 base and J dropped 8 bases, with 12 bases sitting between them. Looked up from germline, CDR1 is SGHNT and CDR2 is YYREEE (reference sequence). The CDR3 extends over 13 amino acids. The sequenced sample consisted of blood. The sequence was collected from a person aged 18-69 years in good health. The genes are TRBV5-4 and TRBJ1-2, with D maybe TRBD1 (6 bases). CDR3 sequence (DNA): TGTGCCAGCAGCTTGCAGGGGCCTTTCGGCTACACCTTC. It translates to CASSLQGPFGYTF.